One and the same sample provided the 24 T cell receptor beta chains below, sequenced in a study of OX40 agonist ivuxolimab in advanced cancers. Using immunoSEQ multiplex PCR, the repertoire was profiled, and TCRdb retains in-frame clones only, with some absent. Here the sample spans about 53,000 clones, about 88% being singletons. Sequenced material: CD4+ or CD8+ T cells sorted from blood, taken in a trial of the OX40 agonist ivuxolimab. The receptors stem from an adult with an advanced solid tumor such as melanoma, head and neck, liver or kidney cancer.

The V gene is TRBV30, the J gene TRBJ1-4; 7 nucleotides match TRBD1. The CDR3 sequence is 13 residues long. Trimming removed 3 bases from V and 8 bases from J; junction bases left unmatched: 6. Germline-derived CDR1 and CDR2 are GTSNPN and SVGIG (reference sequence). The CDR3 sequence is CAWSGEDREKLFF. In DNA, the CDR3 is TGTGCCTGGAGCGGAGAGGACAGGGAAAAACTGTTTTTT. Variable domain in full (rest from reference TRBV30 and TRBJ1-4): SQTIHQWPATLVQPVGSPLSLECTVEGTSNPNLYWYRQAAGRGLQLLFYSVGIGQISSEVPQNLSASRPQDRQFILSSKKLLLSDSGFYLCAWSGEDREKLFFGSGTQLSVL.

The genes are TRBV5-4 and TRBJ1-4, with no clear D. The CDR3 sequence is 15 residues long. V dropped 0 bases and J dropped 7 bases, with 13 bases sitting between them. Germline lookup yields CDR1 SGHNT and CDR2 YYREEE (reference sequence). Written as DNA, the CDR3 is TGTGCCAGCAGCTTGGCTGGGGTCATGAGTGAAAAACTGTTTTTT. Protein sequence: CASSLAGVMSEKLFF.

The V and J genes are TRBV7-9 and TRBJ1-1; 7 bases agree with TRBD1. The germline gives CDR1 SEHNR, CDR2 FQNEAQ (reference sequence). J lost 5 bases, V lost 5 bases, and 14 bases had no gene match. This CDR3 is built from 16 residues. The CDR3 region has the DNA TGTGCCAGCAGCCCCCGGCAGGGGAGGGGGCAAACTGAAGCTTTCTTT. Its translation: CASSPRQGRGQTEAFF.

V usage is TRBV10-2 and J usage is TRBJ2-7; D is unclear. The germline V gene has CDR1 WSHSY and CDR2 SAAADI. This CDR3 contains 14 residues. Trimming removed 7 bases from V and 0 bases from J, with 13 bases in between. The CDR3 region is CASKRTESSYEQYF. The CDR3 DNA is TGCGCCAGCAAACGGACCGAGAGCTCCTACGAGCAGTACTTC.

The genes are TRBV6-6 and TRBJ1-5; D call uncertain. Germline-derived CDR1 and CDR2 are MNHNY and SVGAGI (reference sequence). The CDR3 is 13 amino acids. The V gene lost 8 bases and the J gene lost 2 bases, with 10 bases spanning the gap. The CDR3 sequence is CASRYDGNQPQHF. CDR3 nucleotide sequence: TGTGCCAGCCGGTACGACGGCAATCAGCCCCAGCATTTT.

Only a few counts were recorded for this clone. This chain joins TRBV2 and TRBJ1-1; a possible D gene is TRBD1 (5 bases). Germline CDR1 is SNHLY and CDR2 is FYNNEI. V was shortened by 7 bases and J by 2 bases, with 14 bases between the two germline ends. This CDR3 region has 14 residues. CDR3 coding DNA: TGTGCCAGCAATCCGACAGAATCAAACACTGAAGCTTTCTTT. Amino acid sequence: CASNPTESNTEAFF. Combining the CDR3 with reference TRBV2 and TRBJ1-1 gives the whole variable domain EPEVTQTPSHQVTQMGQEVILRCVPISNHLYFYWYRQILGQKVEFLVSFYNNEISEKSEIFDDQFSVERPDGSNFTLKIRSTKLEDSAMYFCASNPTESNTEAFFGQGTRLTVV.

This rearrangement joins TRBV6-4 to TRBJ2-1; TRBD2 matches at 7 bases. V lost 6 bases, J lost 0 bases, and 2 bases stayed unmatched. Germline loops: CDR1 MRHNA, CDR2 SNTAGT. The CDR3 length is 14 residues. CDR3 amino acids: CASRRESSYNEQFF. The CDR3 DNA reads as TGTGCCAGCAGGCGGGAGAGCTCCTACAATGAGCAGTTCTTC.

This chain joins TRBV10-3 and TRBJ1-3, with D possibly being TRBD1 (6 bases). V dropped 0 bases and J dropped 4 bases, with 10 bases sitting between them. CDR1 ENHRY and CDR2 SYGVKD come from the germline V gene. There are 15 residues in the CDR3. The CDR3 region has the DNA TGTGCCATCAGTGAGTCGCAGGGGCCGGGAAACACCATATATTTT. Protein: CAISESQGPGNTIYF.

The V gene is TRBV5-4, the J gene TRBJ1-2; a possible D gene is TRBD1 (5 bases). From germline, CDR1 is SGHNT and CDR2 YYREEE (reference sequence). This CDR3 comprises 13 residues. V was trimmed by 0 bases and J by 4 bases, leaving 7 bases between them. The CDR3 spells CASSLGQLYGYTF. DNA of the CDR3: TGTGCCAGCAGCTTGGGACAGCTCTATGGCTACACCTTC.

The rearrangement links TRBV9 to TRBJ2-7; D remains unclear. Germline V gives CDR1 SGDLS, CDR2 YYNGEE. The CDR3 runs to 13 residues. V lost 2 bases to trimming and J lost 7 bases, with 13 bases between them. CDR3 DNA sequence: TGTGCCAGCAGCGTGACCCCCGCCGGGGAGCAGTACTTC. Its translation is CASSVTPAGEQYF.

The rearrangement joins TRBV9 to TRBJ2-6; D unresolved. V lost 1 base and J lost 0, with 11 bases in between. CDR1 and CDR2 from the germline V gene are SGDLS and YYNGEE. The length of the CDR3 is 17 residues. This chain's CDR3 is CASSVRPLSSGANVLTF. The DNA of the CDR3 is TGTGCCAGCAGCGTAAGGCCCCTTAGCTCTGGGGCCAACGTCCTGACTTTC.

The gene calls are TRBV23-1 and TRBJ2-3; D tentatively fits TRBD1 or TRBD2 (5 bases each). TRBV23-1 is recorded as an ORF, its role being uncertain. Trimming shortened V by 7 bases and J by 4 bases, and 9 bases separated the two germline ends. This CDR3 has 12 amino acids. CDR3 protein: CASIEGSDTQYF. CDR3 bases: TGCGCCAGCATTGAGGGGTCAGATACGCAGTATTTT.

V usage is TRBV27 and J usage is TRBJ1-2; D ambiguous. The CDR3 contains 14 residues. Germline CDR1 is MNHEY and CDR2 is SMNVEV (reference sequence). V gave up 5 bases and J gave up 8 bases, with 18 bases separating them. CDR3 in amino acids: CASSALARVEGYTF. CDR3 DNA: TGTGCCAGCAGTGCCTTAGCACGGGTCGAGGGCTACACCTTC.

This sequence joins TRBV5-1 and TRBJ1-5; D uncertain. The CDR3 is made up of 13 amino acids. V was pared by 4 bases and J by 7 bases, with 12 bases between. Germline V lookup: CDR1 SGHRS, CDR2 YFSETQ. In DNA form, the CDR3 reads TGCGCCAGCAGCGCTACCACGGGCCAGCCCCAGCATTTT. It specifies CASSATTGQPQHF.

This chain's CDR3 is CASSTVRGPYGYTF. The CDR3 DNA follows: TGTGCCAGCAGCACCGTCAGGGGGCCCTATGGCTACACCTTC. The chain has TRBV6-5 and TRBJ1-2; 8 bases align to TRBD1. This CDR3 contains 14 residues. Trimming took 6 bases from V and 4 from J; bases not matched to a gene: 7. Germline loops: CDR1 MNHEY, CDR2 SVGAGI.

CDR3 nucleotide sequence: TGTGCCAGCAGTGCCCCCGGGACAGGGGGAACTGAAGCTTTCTTT. It codes for CASSAPGTGGTEAFF. The V and J genes are TRBV6-1 and TRBJ1-1, with 11 bases matching TRBD1. The junction had 6 bases not matched to a gene; V was cut back by 4 bases and J by 5 bases. CDR1 and CDR2 from the germline V gene are MNHNS and SASEGT. The CDR3 is 15 residues long.

This clone has only a few counts. V is TRBV11-3 and J is TRBJ2-2; TRBD2 matches at 12 bases. The CDR3 is 15 amino acids. Germline loops: CDR1 SGHNT, CDR2 YENEEA. V shed 5 bases, J shed 5 bases, and the junction held 3 bases outside the gene matches. This chain's CDR3 is CASSAGTSGTGELFF. The CDR3 nucleotides are TGTGCCAGCAGCGCCGGGACTAGCGGGACCGGGGAGCTGTTTTTT.

This chain connects TRBV5-1 to TRBJ1-1, with D unclear. The CDR3 has 12 amino acids. The germline CDR1 and CDR2 sequences are SGHRS and YFSETQ. The V and J ends lost 5 bases and 8 bases respectively, with 13 bases between them. Here the CDR3 DNA reads TGCGCCAGCAGTGGCAGCACAAAGGAAGCTTTCTTT. Translating gives CASSGSTKEAFF.

The DNA of the CDR3 is TGTGCCAGCAGCGTAGCAGGGGGTGCGAACACCGGGGAGCTGTTTTTT. This codes for CASSVAGGANTGELFF. This chain joins TRBV9 and TRBJ2-2, with TRBD1 matching over 7 bases. The CDR3 has 16 amino acids. Germline trimming cut 0 bases from V and 0 bases from J; bases unmatched to any gene: 2. Per the germline V gene, CDR1 is SGDLS and CDR2 is YYNGEE. The full variable domain, in which reference TRBV9 and TRBJ2-2 provide the parts outside the CDR3, is DSGVTQTPKHLITATGQRVTLRCSPRSGDLSVYWYQQSLDQGLQFLIQYYNGEERAKGNILERFSAQQFPDLHSELNLSSLELGDSALYFCASSVAGGANTGELFFGEGSRLTVL.

The V call is TRBV7-3, the J call TRBJ2-1; D gene unclear. The CDR3 is 12 amino acids. Trimming removed 1 base from V and 5 bases from J, with 3 bases in between. From germline, CDR1 is SGHTA and CDR2 FQGTGA. CDR3 protein: CASSLSDNEQFF. The CDR3 nucleotides read TGTGCCAGCAGCTTAAGCGACAATGAGCAGTTCTTC.

The rearrangement joins TRBV19 to TRBJ2-1; 8 bases are shared with TRBD1. The V segment lost 7 bases and the J segment 6 bases; nucleotides outside the gene matches: 5. The germline gives CDR1 LNHDA, CDR2 SQIVND (reference sequence). This CDR3 has 13 residues. The CDR3 here is CASTEQGGNEQFF. The CDR3 nucleotides are TGTGCCAGTACGGAACAGGGGGGCAATGAGCAGTTCTTC. Full variable domain (remainder filled in from reference TRBV19 and TRBJ2-1): DGGITQSPKYLFRKEGQNVTLSCEQNLNHDAMYWYRQDPGQGLRLIYYSQIVNDFQKGDIAEGYSVSREKKESFPLTVTSAQKNPTAFYLCASTEQGGNEQFFGPGTRLTVL.

V usage is TRBV30 and J usage is TRBJ2-7, with 9 bases aligning to TRBD2. Germline V gene data show CDR1 as GTSNPN and CDR2 as SVGIG (reference sequence). J lost 2 bases, V lost 4 bases, and 9 bases had no gene match. The CDR3 extends over 15 amino acids. The CDR3 here is CAWKHAGGSPYEQYF. In DNA, the CDR3 is TGTGCCTGGAAACATGCGGGAGGGTCACCCTACGAGCAGTACTTC.

The chain joins TRBV27 to TRBJ1-5; D may be TRBD1 (6 bases). There are 14 residues in the CDR3. CDR1 is MNHEY, CDR2 SMNVEV, per germline (reference sequence). The V end lost 5 bases, the J end lost 4 bases, and 12 bases lay between the germline ends. The CDR3 bases are TGTGCCAGCAGTCTCCGGACAGATAATCAGCCCCAGCATTTT. Residues: CASSLRTDNQPQHF.

The V gene is TRBV5-1, the J gene TRBJ2-2; 8 positions agree with TRBD1. This CDR3 is 16 amino acids long. The germline V gene encodes CDR1 SGHRS and CDR2 YFSETQ. V was clipped by 1 base and J by 4 bases; unmatched bases: 6. The CDR3 loop reads CASSLSDRVGTGELFF. The CDR3 region has the DNA TGCGCCAGCAGCTTGTCGGACAGGGTTGGCACCGGGGAGCTGTTTTTT.